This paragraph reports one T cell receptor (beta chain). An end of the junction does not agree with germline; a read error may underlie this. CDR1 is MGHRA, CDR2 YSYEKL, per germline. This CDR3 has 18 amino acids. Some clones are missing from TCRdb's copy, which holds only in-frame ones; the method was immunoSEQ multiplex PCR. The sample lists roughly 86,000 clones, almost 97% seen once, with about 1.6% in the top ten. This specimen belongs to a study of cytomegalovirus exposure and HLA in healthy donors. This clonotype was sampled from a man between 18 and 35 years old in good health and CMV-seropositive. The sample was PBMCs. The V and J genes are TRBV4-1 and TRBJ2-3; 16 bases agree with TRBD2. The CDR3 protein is CASGQGGLAGGRTDTQYF. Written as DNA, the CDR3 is TGCGCCAGCGGCCAAGGGGGACTAGCGGGAGGGCGGACAGATACGCAGTATTTT.